This T cell receptor beta chain was identified during a study of shared clonotypes between healthy human individuals. V lost 7 bases to trimming and J lost 6 bases, with 16 bases between them. Germline V gene sequence: CDR1 MNHNY, CDR2 SVGAGI (reference sequence). The CDR3 totals 13 residues. The data were produced by immunoSEQ multiplex PCR, yet TCRdb's version contains in-frame clones alone and is incomplete. The sample has around 2.1 million clones; approximately 94% are singletons. Material for sequencing was naive CD4+ T cells sorted from blood. The subset denotes: CD45RA+ positively selected. The sequence came from a man younger than 35 in good health. The chain carries TRBV6-6 and TRBJ2-7; a weak D match, TRBD2 (5 bases). The CDR3 spells CASKEASISEQYF. DNA for the CDR3: TGTGCCAGCAAGGAGGCCTCAATATCCGAGCAGTACTTC.